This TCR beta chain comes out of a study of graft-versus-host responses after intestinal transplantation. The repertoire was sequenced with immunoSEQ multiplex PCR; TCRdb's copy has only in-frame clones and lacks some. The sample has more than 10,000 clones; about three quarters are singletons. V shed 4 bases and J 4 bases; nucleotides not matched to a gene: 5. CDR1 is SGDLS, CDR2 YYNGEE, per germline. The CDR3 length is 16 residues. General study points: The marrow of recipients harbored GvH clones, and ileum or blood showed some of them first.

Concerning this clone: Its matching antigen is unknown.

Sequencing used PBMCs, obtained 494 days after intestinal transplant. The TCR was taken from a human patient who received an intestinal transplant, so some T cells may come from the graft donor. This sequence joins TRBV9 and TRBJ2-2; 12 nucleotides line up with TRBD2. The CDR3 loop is CASSPRTSGTTGELFF. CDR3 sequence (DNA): TGTGCCAGCAGCCCCAGGACTAGCGGGACCACCGGGGAGCTGTTTTTT.